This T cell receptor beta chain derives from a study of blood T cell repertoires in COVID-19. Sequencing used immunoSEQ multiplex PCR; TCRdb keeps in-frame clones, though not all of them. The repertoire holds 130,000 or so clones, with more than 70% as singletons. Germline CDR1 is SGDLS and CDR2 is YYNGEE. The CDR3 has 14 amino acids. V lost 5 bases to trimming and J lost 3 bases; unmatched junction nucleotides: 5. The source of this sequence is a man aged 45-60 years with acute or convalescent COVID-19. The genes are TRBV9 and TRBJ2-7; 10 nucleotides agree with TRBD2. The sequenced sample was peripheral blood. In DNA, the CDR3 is TGTGCCAGCAGGCACGGGACTAGCGTCTACGAGCAGTACTTC. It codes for CASRHGTSVYEQYF.